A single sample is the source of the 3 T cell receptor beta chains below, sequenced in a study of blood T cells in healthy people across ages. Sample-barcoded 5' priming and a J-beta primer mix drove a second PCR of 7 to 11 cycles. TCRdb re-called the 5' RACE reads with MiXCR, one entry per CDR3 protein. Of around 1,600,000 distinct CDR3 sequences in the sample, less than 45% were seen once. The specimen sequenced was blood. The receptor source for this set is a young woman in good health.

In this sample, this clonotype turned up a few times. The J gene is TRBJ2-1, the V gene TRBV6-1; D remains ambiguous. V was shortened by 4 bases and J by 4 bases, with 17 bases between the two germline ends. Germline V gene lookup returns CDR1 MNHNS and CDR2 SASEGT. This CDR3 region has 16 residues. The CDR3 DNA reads TGTGCCAGCAGTGGGTTTTGGCTGGGGTCGTACAATGAGCAGTTCTTC. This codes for CASSGFWLGSYNEQFF.

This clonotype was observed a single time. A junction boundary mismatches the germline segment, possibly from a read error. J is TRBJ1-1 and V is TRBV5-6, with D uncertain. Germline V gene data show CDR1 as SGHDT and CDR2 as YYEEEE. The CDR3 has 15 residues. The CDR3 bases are TGTGCCAGCAGATACCTGGTCAGGATGAACACTGGAGCTTTCTTT. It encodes CASRYLVRMNTGAFF.

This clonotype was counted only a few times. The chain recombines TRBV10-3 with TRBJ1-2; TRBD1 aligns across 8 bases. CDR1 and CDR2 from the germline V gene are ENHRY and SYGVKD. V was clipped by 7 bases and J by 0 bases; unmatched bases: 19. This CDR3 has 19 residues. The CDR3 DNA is TGTGCCATCACACGAGTCCCCGGGACAGGACGTGGAGCTAACTATGGCTACACCTTC. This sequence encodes CAITRVPGTGRGANYGYTF.